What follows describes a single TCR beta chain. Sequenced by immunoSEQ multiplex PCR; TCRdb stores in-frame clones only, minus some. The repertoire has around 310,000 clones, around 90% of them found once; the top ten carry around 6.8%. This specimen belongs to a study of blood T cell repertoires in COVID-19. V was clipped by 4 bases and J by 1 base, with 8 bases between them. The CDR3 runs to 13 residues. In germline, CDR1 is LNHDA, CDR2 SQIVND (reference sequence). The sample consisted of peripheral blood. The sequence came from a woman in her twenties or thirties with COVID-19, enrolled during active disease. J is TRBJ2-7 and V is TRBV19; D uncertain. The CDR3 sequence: CASSTTGSYEQYF. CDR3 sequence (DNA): TGTGCCAGTAGTACGACTGGGTCCTACGAGCAGTACTTC.